This T cell receptor beta chain was retrieved from a study of blood T cell repertoires in COVID-19. Using immunoSEQ multiplex PCR, the repertoire was profiled, and TCRdb retains in-frame clones only, with some absent. The repertoire includes approximately 200,000 clones, approximately 81% of them detected once, and around a sixth sits in the top ten. Germline V gene sequence: CDR1 KGHDR, CDR2 SFDVKD. CDR3 length: 14 residues. V lost 4 bases and J 6 bases, leaving 15 bases between the germline ends. The source material was PBMCs or T cells enriched from blood (not recorded which). This chain links TRBV24-1 with TRBJ2-7, with D maybe TRBD2 (5 bases). The source is a man aged 35 to 55 who had recovered from COVID-19. The CDR3 region has the DNA TGTGCCACCAGTGAGACCGGGATCGGCGGCGAGCAGTACTTC. It is translated as CATSETGIGGEQYF.